The TCR beta chain described here comes from a study of Ad26.COV2.S vaccination and SARS-CoV-2 variants. Treatment reported: over 15 received Ad26.COV2.S at low or high dose, single or two shots; about 5 received placebo; per-sample allocation not given. Repertoires come from day 63 after the first vaccine or placebo injection. What was given as vaccine was an Ad26 vector encoding Wuhan-strain SARS-CoV-2 spike. Measured with immunoSEQ multiplex PCR; TCRdb has only the in-frame clones, and not every one. This repertoire shows about 400,000 clones, 70% to 90% found once; its top ten account for approximately 1.9%. The count of this clone is one. The CDR3 runs to 16 residues. V gave up 4 bases and J gave up 2 bases, with 18 bases separating them. Germline V lookup: CDR1 MNHNY, CDR2 SVGAGI (reference sequence).

Sequences were derived from peripheral blood, sampled in a trial of Ad26.COV2.S vaccine versus placebo. The source of this sequence is a person aged 18 to 65 who received the Ad26.COV2.S COVID-19 vaccine or a placebo. This chain joins TRBV6-6 and TRBJ2-7; D remains unclear. The CDR3 region is CASSLVGRSLTYEQYF. Here the CDR3 DNA reads TGTGCCAGCAGTTTAGTGGGCAGGTCTTTAACCTACGAGCAGTACTTC.